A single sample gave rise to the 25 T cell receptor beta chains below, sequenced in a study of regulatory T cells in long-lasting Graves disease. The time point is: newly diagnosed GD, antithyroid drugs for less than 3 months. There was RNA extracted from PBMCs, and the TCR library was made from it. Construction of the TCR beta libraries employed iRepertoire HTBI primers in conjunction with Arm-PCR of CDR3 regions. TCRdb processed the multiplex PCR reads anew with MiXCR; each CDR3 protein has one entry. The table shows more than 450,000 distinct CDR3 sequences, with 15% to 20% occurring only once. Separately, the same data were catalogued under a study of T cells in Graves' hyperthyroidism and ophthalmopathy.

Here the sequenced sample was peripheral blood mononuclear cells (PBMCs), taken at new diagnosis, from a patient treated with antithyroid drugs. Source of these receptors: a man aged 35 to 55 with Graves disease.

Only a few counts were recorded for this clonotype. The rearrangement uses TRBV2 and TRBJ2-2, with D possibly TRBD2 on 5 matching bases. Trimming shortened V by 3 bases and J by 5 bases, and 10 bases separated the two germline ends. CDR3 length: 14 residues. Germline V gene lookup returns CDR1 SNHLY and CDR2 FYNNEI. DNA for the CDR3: TGTGCCAGCAGTGAGGCGGGTCGGACCGGGGAGCTGTTTTTT. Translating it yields CASSEAGRTGELFF.

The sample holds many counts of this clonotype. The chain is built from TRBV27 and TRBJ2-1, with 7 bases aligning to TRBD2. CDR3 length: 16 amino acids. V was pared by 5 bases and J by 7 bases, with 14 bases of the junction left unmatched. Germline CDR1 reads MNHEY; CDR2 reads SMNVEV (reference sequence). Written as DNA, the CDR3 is TGTGCCAGCAGTCCACTTTTGGAGGGCGGGAGAAATGAGCAGTTCTTC. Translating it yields CASSPLLEGGRNEQFF.

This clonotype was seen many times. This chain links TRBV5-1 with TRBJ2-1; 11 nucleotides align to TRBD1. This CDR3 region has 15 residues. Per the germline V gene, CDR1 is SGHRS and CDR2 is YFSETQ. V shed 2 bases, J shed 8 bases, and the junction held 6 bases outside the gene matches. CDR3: CASSFRTGGEDEQFF. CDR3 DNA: TGCGCCAGCAGCTTCCGGACAGGGGGCGAGGATGAGCAGTTCTTC. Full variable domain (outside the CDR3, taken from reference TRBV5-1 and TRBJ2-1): KAGVTQTPRYLIKTRGQQVTLSCSPISGHRSVSWYQQTPGQGLQFLFEYFSETQRNKGNFPGRFSGRQFSNSRSEMNVSTLELGDSALYLCASSFRTGGEDEQFFGPGTRLTVL.

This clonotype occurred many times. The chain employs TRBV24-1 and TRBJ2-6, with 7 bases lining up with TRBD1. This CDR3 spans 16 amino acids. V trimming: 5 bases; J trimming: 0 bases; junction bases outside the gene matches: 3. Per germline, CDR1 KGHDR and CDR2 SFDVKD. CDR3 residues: CATSGQGSSGANVLTF. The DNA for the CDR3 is TGTGCCACCAGTGGACAGGGTAGCTCTGGGGCCAACGTCCTGACTTTC.

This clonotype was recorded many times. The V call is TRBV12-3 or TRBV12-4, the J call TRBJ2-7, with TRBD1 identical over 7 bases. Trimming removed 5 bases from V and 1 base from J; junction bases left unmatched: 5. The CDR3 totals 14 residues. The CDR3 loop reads CASSTGTESYEQYF. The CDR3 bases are TGTGCCAGCAGTACCGGGACAGAATCCTACGAGCAGTACTTC.

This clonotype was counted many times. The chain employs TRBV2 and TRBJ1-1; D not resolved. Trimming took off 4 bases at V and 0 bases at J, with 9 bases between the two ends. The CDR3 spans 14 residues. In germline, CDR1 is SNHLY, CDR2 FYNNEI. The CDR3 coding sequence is TGTGCCAGCAGTGGGGCCGGATTGAACACTGAAGCTTTCTTT. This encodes CASSGAGLNTEAFF.

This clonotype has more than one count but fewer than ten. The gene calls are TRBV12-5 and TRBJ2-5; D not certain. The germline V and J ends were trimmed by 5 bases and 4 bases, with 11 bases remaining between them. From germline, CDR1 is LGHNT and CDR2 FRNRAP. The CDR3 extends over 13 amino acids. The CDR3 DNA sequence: TGTGCTAGTGGTACCTCAAGGTCAGAGACCCAGTACTTC. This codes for CASGTSRSETQYF.

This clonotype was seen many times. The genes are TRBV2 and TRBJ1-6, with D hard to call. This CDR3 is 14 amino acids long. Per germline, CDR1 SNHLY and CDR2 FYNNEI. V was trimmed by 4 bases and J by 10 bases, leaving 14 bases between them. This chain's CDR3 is CASSGPTAGSPLHF. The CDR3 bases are TGTGCCAGCAGTGGTCCTACGGCGGGGTCACCCCTCCACTTT.

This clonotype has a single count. The CDR3 region is CASTGTGQETQYF. The CDR3 nucleotides are TGTGCCAGCACCGGGACAGGCCAAGAGACCCAGTACTTC. The V gene is TRBV12-3 or TRBV12-4, the J gene TRBJ2-5; 8 nucleotides line up with TRBD1. The CDR3 has 13 residues. With 7 bases clipped from V and 1 base from J, the junction kept 2 bases outside the gene matches.

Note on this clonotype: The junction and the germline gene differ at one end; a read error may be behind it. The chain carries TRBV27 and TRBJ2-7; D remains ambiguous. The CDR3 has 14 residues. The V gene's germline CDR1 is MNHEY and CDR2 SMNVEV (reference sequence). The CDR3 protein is CASSFLKASHEQYF. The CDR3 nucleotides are TGTGCCAGCAGTTTTCTAAAGGCCTCCCACGAGCAGTACTTC.

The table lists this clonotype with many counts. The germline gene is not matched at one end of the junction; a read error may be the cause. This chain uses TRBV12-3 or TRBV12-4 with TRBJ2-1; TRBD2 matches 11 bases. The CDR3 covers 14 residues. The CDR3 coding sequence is TGTGCCAGCAGTCTAGCGGGAGGAATGAATGAGCAGTTCTTC. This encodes CASSLAGGMNEQFF.

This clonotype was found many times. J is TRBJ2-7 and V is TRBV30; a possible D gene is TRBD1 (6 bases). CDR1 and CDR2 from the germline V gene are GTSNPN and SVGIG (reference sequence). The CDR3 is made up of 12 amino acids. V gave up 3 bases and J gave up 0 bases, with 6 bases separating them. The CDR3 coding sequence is TGTGCCTGGAGGGACAGCTCCTACGAGCAGTACTTC. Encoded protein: CAWRDSSYEQYF.

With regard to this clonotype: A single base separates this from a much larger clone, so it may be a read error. DNA for the CDR3: TGTGCCAGCCCACCCAGGGGGCTAACAGATACGCAGTATTTT. Amino acid sequence: CASPPRGLTDTQYF. The chain is built from TRBV18 and TRBJ2-3; 8 positions match TRBD1. The germline V gene encodes CDR1 KGHSH and CDR2 LQKENI. The CDR3 is 14 residues long.

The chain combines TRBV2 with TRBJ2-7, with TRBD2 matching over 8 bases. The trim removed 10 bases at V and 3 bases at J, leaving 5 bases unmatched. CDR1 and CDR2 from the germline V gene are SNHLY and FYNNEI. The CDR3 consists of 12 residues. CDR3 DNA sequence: TGTGCCACGACTAGCGACCGCTACGAGCAGTACTTC. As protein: CATTSDRYEQYF.

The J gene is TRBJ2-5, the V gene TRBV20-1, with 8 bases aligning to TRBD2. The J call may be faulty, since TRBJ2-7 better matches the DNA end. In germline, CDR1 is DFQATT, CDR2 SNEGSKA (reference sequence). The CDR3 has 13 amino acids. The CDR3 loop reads CSAKSGGLYEQYF. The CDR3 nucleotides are TGCAGTGCTAAAAGCGGGGGCCTATACGAGCAGTACTTC.

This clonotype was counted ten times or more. The CDR3 sequence: CATGDSYYEQYF. In DNA form, the CDR3 reads TGTGCCACCGGGGACTCCTACTACGAGCAGTACTTC. The chain joins TRBV10-3 to TRBJ2-7, with TRBD2 as a possible D gene (6 bases). The CDR3 covers 12 residues. The V gene lost 10 bases and the J gene lost 3 bases, with 13 bases spanning the gap. Germline V gene sequence: CDR1 ENHRY, CDR2 SYGVKD.

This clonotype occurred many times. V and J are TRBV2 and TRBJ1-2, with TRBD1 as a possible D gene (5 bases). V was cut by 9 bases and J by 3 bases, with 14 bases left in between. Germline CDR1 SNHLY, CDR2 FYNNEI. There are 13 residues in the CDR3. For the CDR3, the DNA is TGTGCCAGAGCGGGACCACGAGACTATGGCTACACCTTC. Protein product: CARAGPRDYGYTF.

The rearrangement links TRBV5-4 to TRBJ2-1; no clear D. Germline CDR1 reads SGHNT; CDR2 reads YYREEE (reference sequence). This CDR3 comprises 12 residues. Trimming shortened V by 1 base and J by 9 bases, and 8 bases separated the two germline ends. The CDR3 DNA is TGTGCCAGCAGCTTGACCAGCCGTGAGCAGTTCTTC. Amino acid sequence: CASSLTSREQFF.

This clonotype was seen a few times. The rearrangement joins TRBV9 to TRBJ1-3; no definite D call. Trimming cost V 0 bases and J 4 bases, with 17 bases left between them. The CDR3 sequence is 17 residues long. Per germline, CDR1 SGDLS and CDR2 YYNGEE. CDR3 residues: CASSVGPSRVYGNTIYF. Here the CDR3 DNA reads TGTGCCAGCAGCGTAGGTCCGTCGAGGGTGTACGGAAACACCATATATTTT. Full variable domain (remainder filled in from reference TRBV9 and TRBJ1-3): DSGVTQTPKHLITATGQRVTLRCSPRSGDLSVYWYQQSLDQGLQFLIQYYNGEERAKGNILERFSAQQFPDLHSELNLSSLELGDSALYFCASSVGPSRVYGNTIYFGEGSWLTVV.

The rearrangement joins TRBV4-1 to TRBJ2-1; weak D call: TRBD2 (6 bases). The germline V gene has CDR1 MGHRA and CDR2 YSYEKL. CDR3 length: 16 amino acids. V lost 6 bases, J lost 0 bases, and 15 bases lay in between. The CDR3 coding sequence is TGCGCCAGCAGGCACAGGACTATCAACTCCTACAATGAGCAGTTCTTC. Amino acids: CASRHRTINSYNEQFF.

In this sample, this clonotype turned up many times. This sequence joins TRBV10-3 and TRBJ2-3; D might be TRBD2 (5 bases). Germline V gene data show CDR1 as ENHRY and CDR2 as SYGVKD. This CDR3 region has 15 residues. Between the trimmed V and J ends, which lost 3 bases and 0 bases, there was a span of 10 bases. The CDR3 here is CAISEAVYSTDTQYF. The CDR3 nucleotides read TGTGCCATCAGTGAAGCGGTCTATAGCACAGATACGCAGTATTTT.

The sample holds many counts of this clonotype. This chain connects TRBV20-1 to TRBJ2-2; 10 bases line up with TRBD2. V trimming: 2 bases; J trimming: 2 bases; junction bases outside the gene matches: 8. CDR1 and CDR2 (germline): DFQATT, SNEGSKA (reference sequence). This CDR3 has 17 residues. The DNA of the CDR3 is TGCAGTGCTAGAAGTTCCAGCGGGAGGGCCAACACCGGGGAGCTGTTTTTT. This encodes CSARSSSGRANTGELFF.

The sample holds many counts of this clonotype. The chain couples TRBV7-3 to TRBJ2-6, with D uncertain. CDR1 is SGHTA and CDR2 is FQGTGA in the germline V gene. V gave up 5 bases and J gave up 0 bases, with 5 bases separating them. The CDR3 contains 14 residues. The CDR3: CASSGVSGANVLTF. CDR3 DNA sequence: TGTGCCAGCAGCGGCGTCTCTGGGGCCAACGTCCTGACTTTC. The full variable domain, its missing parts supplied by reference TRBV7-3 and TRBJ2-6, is GAGVSQTPSNKVTEKGKYVELRCDPISGHTALYWYRQSLGQGPEFLIYFQGTGAADDSGLPNDRFFAVRPEGSVSTLKIQRTERGDSAVYLCASSGVSGANVLTFGAGSRLTVL.

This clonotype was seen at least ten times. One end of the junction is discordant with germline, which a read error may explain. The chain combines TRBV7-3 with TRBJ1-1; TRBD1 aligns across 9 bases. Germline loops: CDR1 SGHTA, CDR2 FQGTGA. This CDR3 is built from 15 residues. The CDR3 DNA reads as TGTGCCAGCAGCGTAACAGGGGGCATAGGGACTGAAGCTTTCTTT. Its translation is CASSVTGGIGTEAFF. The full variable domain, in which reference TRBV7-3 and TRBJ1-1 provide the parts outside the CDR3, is GAGVSQTPSNKVTEKGKYVELRCDPISGHTALYWYRQSLGQGPEFLIYFQGTGAADDSGLPNDRFFAVRPEGSVSTLKIQRTERGDSAVYLCASSVTGGIGTEAFFGQGTRLTVV.

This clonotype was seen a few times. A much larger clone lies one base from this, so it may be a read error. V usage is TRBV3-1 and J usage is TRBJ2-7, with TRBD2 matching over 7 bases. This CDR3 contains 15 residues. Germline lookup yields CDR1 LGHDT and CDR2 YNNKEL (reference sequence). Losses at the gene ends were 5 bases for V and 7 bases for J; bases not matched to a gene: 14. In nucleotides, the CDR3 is TGTGCCAGCAGCACCAGTCGCGGGAGTTTCGATGAGCAGTACTTC. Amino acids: CASSTSRGSFDEQYF.